What follows is one T cell receptor beta chain and its context. Its antigen is as yet unknown. The record originates from a study of response to subunit inactivated influenza vaccine. The study's findings and limits: It was suggested by the authors that few new T cells are recruited by each seasonal influenza vaccination.

TCRdb processed the RT-PCR reads anew with MiXCR; each CDR3 protein has one entry. The sample contains fewer than 600,000 distinct CDR3 sequences, around 7.7% of which appear only once. Trimming took 3 bases from V and 5 from J; bases not matched to a gene: 13. The CDR3 is made up of 18 amino acids. The material sequenced was PBMCs from blood, taken approximately 25 months after vaccination. This chain connects TRBV12-3 or TRBV12-4 to TRBJ2-2, with 9 positions matching TRBD2. This clonotype was sampled from a man aged 50 to 69 who received an inactivated influenza vaccine. The CDR3 spells CASSFSWTSARGTGELFF. CDR3 DNA: TGTGCCAGCAGTTTTTCATGGACTAGCGCCAGGGGAACCGGGGAGCTGTTTTTT.